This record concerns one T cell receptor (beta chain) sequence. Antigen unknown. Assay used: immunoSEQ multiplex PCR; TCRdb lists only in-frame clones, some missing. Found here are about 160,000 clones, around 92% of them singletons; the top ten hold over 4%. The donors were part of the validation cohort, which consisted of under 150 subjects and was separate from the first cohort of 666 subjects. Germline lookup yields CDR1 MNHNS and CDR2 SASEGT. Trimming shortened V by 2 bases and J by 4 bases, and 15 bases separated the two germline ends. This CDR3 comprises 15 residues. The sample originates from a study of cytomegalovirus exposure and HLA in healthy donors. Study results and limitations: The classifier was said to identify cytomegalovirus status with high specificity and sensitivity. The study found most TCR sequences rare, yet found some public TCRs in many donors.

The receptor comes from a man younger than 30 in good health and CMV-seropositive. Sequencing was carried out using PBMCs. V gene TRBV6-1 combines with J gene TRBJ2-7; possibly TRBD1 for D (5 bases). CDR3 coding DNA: TGTGCCAGCAGTGAAAGGGAAGGGGCGAGGTACGAGCAGTACTTC. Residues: CASSEREGARYEQYF.